One and the same sample provided the 25 T cell receptor beta chains below, sequenced in a study of blood T cell repertoires in COVID-19. Libraries were prepared by immunoSEQ multiplex PCR; TCRdb keeps only in-frame clonotypes and omits some of them. The sample carries roughly 200,000 clones, about 80% recorded once. The material sequenced was peripheral blood. These receptors originate from a man between 45 and 60 years old with active or convalescent COVID-19.

The chain uses TRBV6-5 and TRBJ2-1; TRBD1 might be the D (6 bases). Trimming pared 7 bases from V and 2 bases from J, leaving 12 bases between. CDR3 size: 14 residues. CDR1 and CDR2 from the germline V gene are MNHEY and SVGAGI. The CDR3 DNA follows: TGTGCCAGCACCCCGGGACAAACCTACAATGAGCAGTTCTTC. Translation: CASTPGQTYNEQFF.

The genes are TRBV13 and TRBJ1-3, with TRBD1 matching 8 bases. V trimming: 5 bases; J trimming: 0 bases; junction bases outside the gene matches: 18. Germline V gives CDR1 PRHDT, CDR2 FYEKMQ (reference sequence). CDR3 length: 20 residues. The CDR3 DNA reads as TGTGCCAGCAGCCGCCGAGTAGAGGCCGGGACAGGAAACTCTGGAAACACCATATATTTT. Residues: CASSRRVEAGTGNSGNTIYF.

This clone has only a few counts. This chain connects TRBV6-5 to TRBJ1-1; no firm D call. The CDR3 has 15 amino acids. Trimming pared 0 bases from V and 2 bases from J, leaving 10 bases between. CDR1 is MNHEY, CDR2 SVGAGI, per germline. The CDR3 is CASSYSYSGNTEAFF. CDR3 nucleotides: TGTGCCAGCAGTTACTCATATTCGGGAAACACTGAAGCTTTCTTT.

The V call is TRBV7-7, the J call TRBJ1-1; D possibly corresponds to TRBD1 (5 bases). Deletions cut 2 bases from V and 5 bases from J, with 9 bases between. Per the germline V gene, CDR1 is SSHAT and CDR2 is FNYEAQ (reference sequence). The CDR3 covers 13 residues. The DNA of the CDR3 is TGTGCCAGCAGCTTATTCAGGGAAACTGAAGCTTTCTTT. Protein product: CASSLFRETEAFF. Filled out from reference TRBV7-7 and TRBJ1-1, the complete variable domain reads GAGVSQSPRYKVTKRGQDVTLRCDPISSHATLYWYQQALGQGPEFLTYFNYEAQPDKSGLPSDRFSAERPEGSISTLTIQRTEQRDSAMYRCASSLFRETEAFFGQGTRLTVV.

The rearrangement links TRBV27 to TRBJ2-7; 9 nucleotides agree with TRBD1. The V gene end was trimmed by 5 bases and the J gene end by 3 bases; junction bases not matched to a gene: 11. Per the germline V gene, CDR1 is MNHEY and CDR2 is SMNVEV (reference sequence). This CDR3 has 16 residues. CDR3 in amino acids: CASSAYGDRASYEQYF. As DNA, the CDR3 is TGTGCCAGCAGTGCCTATGGGGACAGGGCCAGCTACGAGCAGTACTTC.

In this sample, this clone turned up once. CDR3 in amino acids: CASSQVTGSNQPQHF. DNA for the CDR3: TGCGCCAGCAGCCAAGTGACGGGGTCCAATCAGCCCCAGCATTTT. The chain recombines TRBV4-1 with TRBJ1-5; D ambiguous. Trimming left V 1 base short and J 3 bases short, with 10 bases between. The CDR3 sequence is 15 residues long. Per germline, CDR1 MGHRA and CDR2 YSYEKL.

V gene TRBV2 combines with J gene TRBJ2-7, with 8 nucleotides matching TRBD1. The CDR3 contains 13 residues. After removal of 3 bases from V and 6 bases from J, the junction contained 4 bases not matched to a gene. Germline CDR1 reads SNHLY; CDR2 reads FYNNEI. The CDR3 bases are TGTGCCAGCAGTGAGGCAGGGGGCGCCGAGCAGTACTTC. This encodes CASSEAGGAEQYF.

The chain recombines TRBV3-1 (or the pseudogene TRBV3-2) with TRBJ1-1; 8 bases are a match to TRBD1. Germline values: CDR1 LGHDT, CDR2 YNNKEL (reference sequence). After removal of 0 bases from V and 8 bases from J, the junction contained 11 bases not matched to a gene. The CDR3 contains 16 residues. CDR3 protein: CASSQDLTGANGEAFF. The CDR3 coding sequence is TGTGCCAGCAGCCAAGATCTGACAGGGGCGAACGGGGAAGCTTTCTTT.

The V gene is TRBV7-9, the J gene TRBJ2-7, with a weak D call TRBD1 (6 bases). Germline V gene data show CDR1 as SEHNR and CDR2 as FQNEAQ (reference sequence). The V gene lost 5 bases and the J gene lost 0 bases, with 20 bases spanning the gap. The CDR3 length is 17 residues. CDR3 region: CASSGWTEGRSSYEQYF. The CDR3 DNA reads as TGTGCCAGCAGCGGATGGACAGAGGGAAGGAGCTCCTACGAGCAGTACTTC.

The J gene is TRBJ2-2, the V gene TRBV11-1; TRBD1 matches at 11 bases. Looked up from germline, CDR1 is SGHAT and CDR2 is FQDESV (reference sequence). J lost 3 bases, V lost 5 bases, and 5 bases had no gene match. The CDR3 loop spans 16 amino acids. CDR3 DNA: TGTGCCAGCAGCGCGGACAGGGGGCGCGACACCGGGGAGCTGTTTTTT. Amino acid sequence: CASSADRGRDTGELFF.

The genes are TRBV9 and TRBJ2-7, with TRBD1 as a possible D gene (6 bases). V was trimmed by 0 bases and J by 2 bases, leaving 12 bases between them. The CDR3 contains 15 residues. The germline V gene encodes CDR1 SGDLS and CDR2 YYNGEE. CDR3 in DNA: TGTGCCAGCAGCGTAGCGGTGGACAGCACCTACGAGCAGTACTTC. Amino acid sequence: CASSVAVDSTYEQYF.

The V call is TRBV27, the J call TRBJ1-1; D uncertain. CDR3 length equals 13 residues. Germline assignment: CDR1 MNHEY and CDR2 SMNVEV (reference sequence). Between the trimmed V and J ends, which lost 6 bases and 1 base, there was a span of 9 bases. The CDR3 here is CASSRLENTEAFF. The CDR3, as DNA: TGTGCCAGCAGCCGTTTAGAGAACACTGAAGCTTTCTTT.

This chain connects TRBV19 to TRBJ1-5, with TRBD1 identical over 10 bases. Trimming at V came to 5 bases and at J to 4 bases, leaving 5 bases not matched to a gene. CDR3 length: 15 residues. Per the germline V gene, CDR1 is LNHDA and CDR2 is SQIVND (reference sequence). CDR3 nucleotide sequence: TGTGCCAGTAGTGGCCGGACAGGGGGAAATCAGCCCCAGCATTTT. Protein: CASSGRTGGNQPQHF.

The rearrangement joins TRBV4-3 to TRBJ2-1, with TRBD2 as a possible D gene (6 bases). This CDR3 has 13 residues. The V end lost 3 bases, the J end lost 3 bases, and 6 bases lay between the germline ends. The germline gives CDR1 LGHNA, CDR2 YSLEER. In nucleotides, the CDR3 is TGCGCCAGCAGCCACGGGGGCTACAATGAGCAGTTCTTC. It specifies CASSHGGYNEQFF.

The chain uses TRBV3-1 (or the pseudogene TRBV3-2) and TRBJ1-2, with D possibly being TRBD1 (5 bases). V shed 5 bases and J shed 4 bases, with 11 bases lying between them. From germline, CDR1 is LGHDT and CDR2 YNNKEL (reference sequence). CDR3 length: 13 amino acids. CDR3 region: CASSERGSYGYTF. In DNA form, the CDR3 reads TGTGCCAGCAGCGAACGGGGGTCCTATGGCTACACCTTC.

The genes are TRBV18 and TRBJ1-5; the match to TRBD1 covers 7 bases. With 5 bases clipped from V and 4 bases from J, the junction kept 5 bases outside the gene matches. Germline CDR1 KGHSH, CDR2 LQKENI. The CDR3 totals 14 residues. CDR3 sequence reads: CASSGGGMNQPQHF. The CDR3 coding sequence is TGTGCCAGCTCAGGAGGGGGCATGAATCAGCCCCAGCATTTT.

The table lists this clone with a few counts. V gene TRBV19 combines with J gene TRBJ1-1, with a tentative D call TRBD1 (6 bases). In germline, CDR1 is LNHDA, CDR2 SQIVND (reference sequence). The V gene lost 3 bases and the J gene lost 4 bases, with 9 bases spanning the gap. The CDR3 length is 13 residues. CDR3 residues: CASSMGAATEAFF. CDR3 nucleotides: TGTGCCAGTAGTATGGGGGCGGCCACTGAAGCTTTCTTT.

V is TRBV28 and J is TRBJ1-5; TRBD1 aligns across 7 bases. The CDR3 sequence is 18 residues long. With 6 bases clipped from V and 2 bases from J, the junction kept 16 bases outside the gene matches. Germline V gene sequence: CDR1 MDHEN, CDR2 SYDVKM. The CDR3 DNA reads as TGTGCCAGCAGCTCCTCCGGGACAGCGACTTTCGGCAATCAGCCCCAGCATTTT. It translates to CASSSSGTATFGNQPQHF.

The V call is TRBV2, the J call TRBJ2-4, with 7 bases lining up with TRBD1. With 5 bases clipped from V and 0 bases from J, the junction kept 7 bases outside the gene matches. The germline CDR1 and CDR2 sequences are SNHLY and FYNNEI. This CDR3 spans 16 amino acids. The CDR3 loop is CASSYHTGEAKNIQYF. In DNA, the CDR3 is TGTGCCAGCAGTTACCACACAGGGGAAGCCAAAAACATTCAGTACTTC.

This clone was seen a few times. The chain carries TRBV20-1 and TRBJ1-1; D remains ambiguous. Per germline, CDR1 DFQATT and CDR2 SNEGSKA (reference sequence). V was shortened by 6 bases and J by 6 bases, with 11 bases between the two germline ends. The CDR3 has 11 residues. Written as DNA, the CDR3 is TGCAGTGCAAGCCACCGCTCTGAAGCTTTCTTT. Its translation is CSASHRSEAFF.

The V call is TRBV18, the J call TRBJ2-3, with D possibly TRBD2 on 6 matching bases. The germline gives CDR1 KGHSH, CDR2 LQKENI. CDR3 length: 15 residues. Trimming pared 2 bases from V and 4 bases from J, leaving 13 bases between. CDR3 in DNA: TGTGCCAGCTCACCAATGTCGGGGGAAGCAGATACGCAGTATTTT. Its translation: CASSPMSGEADTQYF.

The CDR3 nucleotides read TGCAGCGTGGCCGGGACAGGGGCTGGGGAGCAGTTCTTC. Translated, it gives CSVAGTGAGEQFF. The chain employs TRBV29-1 and TRBJ2-1; 10 bases map to TRBD1. The CDR3 extends over 13 amino acids. Germline CDR1 and CDR2: SQVTM and ANQGSEA. The V gene end was trimmed by 6 bases and the J gene end by 10 bases; junction bases not matched to a gene: 9.

This clone was seen a handful of times. The chain has TRBV27 and TRBJ1-6; TRBD1 is a possible D gene (5 bases). Looked up from germline, CDR1 is MNHEY and CDR2 is SMNVEV (reference sequence). Trimming took off 4 bases at V and 10 bases at J, with 14 bases between the two ends. The CDR3 loop spans 14 amino acids. The CDR3 reads CASSSRQGGSPLHF. The CDR3 DNA reads TGTGCCAGCAGTTCGCGGCAGGGTGGGTCACCCCTCCACTTT.

This clone showed up just once. This chain joins TRBV5-1 and TRBJ2-2; 7 nucleotides agree with TRBD2. Trimming removed 1 base from V and 5 bases from J; junction bases left unmatched: 5. Germline V gene sequence: CDR1 SGHRS, CDR2 YFSETQ. This CDR3 spans 15 amino acids. CDR3 sequence: CASSLSPGRTGELFF. CDR3 bases: TGCGCCAGCAGCTTGAGTCCCGGGAGGACCGGGGAGCTGTTTTTT.

This clone was detected once. The chain has TRBV28 and TRBJ2-7; D possibly corresponds to TRBD1 (5 bases). This CDR3 region has 13 residues. Between the trimmed V and J ends, which lost 3 bases and 1 base, there was a span of 7 bases. The germline CDR1 and CDR2 sequences are MDHEN and SYDVKM. CDR3 in DNA: TGTGCCAGCAGTTTGCAGGGTTCCTACGAGCAGTACTTC. It yields the protein CASSLQGSYEQYF.